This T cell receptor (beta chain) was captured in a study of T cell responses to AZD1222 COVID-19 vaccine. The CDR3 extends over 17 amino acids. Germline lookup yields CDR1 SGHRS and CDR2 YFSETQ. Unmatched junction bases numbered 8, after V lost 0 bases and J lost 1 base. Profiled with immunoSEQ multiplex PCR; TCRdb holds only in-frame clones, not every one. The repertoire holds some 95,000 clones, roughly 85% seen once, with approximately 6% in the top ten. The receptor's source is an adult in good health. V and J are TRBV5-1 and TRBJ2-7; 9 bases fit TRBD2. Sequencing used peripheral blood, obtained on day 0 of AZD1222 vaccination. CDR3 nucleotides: TGCGCCAGCAGCTTGGTCCTTAGCGGGAGCGGATCCTACGAGCAGTACTTC. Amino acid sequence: CASSLVLSGSGSYEQYF.